This T cell receptor (beta chain) derives from a study of T cells in Graves' hyperthyroidism and ophthalmopathy. General observations from the study: Most clonotypes expanded in the thyroid (above 0.001) were also present in blood.

This CDR3 contains 15 residues. V shed 6 bases and J shed 3 bases, with 18 bases lying between them. Germline V gene data show CDR1 as DFQATT and CDR2 as SNEGSKA (reference sequence). This clonotype was observed a handful of times. The antigen remains unidentified. Ophthalmopathy patients showed a Clinical Activity Score of at least 3, NOSPECS grade of at least 4 and duration under 3 months. Amplified TCR beta CDR3 regions derived from RNA transcripts. Carried out on the TCR CDR3, a first-round RT-PCR used the HTBI primer set. TCRdb ran MiXCR on the multiplex PCR reads and lists one entry per CDR3 protein. The data hold 500,000 to 550,000 distinct CDR3 sequences, with just under 20% observed a single time.

The V call is TRBV20-1, the J call TRBJ1-3; weak D call: TRBD1 (6 bases). The TCR was taken from a man aged 35 to 55 with Graves' ophthalmopathy. Sequenced input: blood. In DNA form, the CDR3 reads TGCAGTGCCGCGCGCGGGGGGCAGGGTGGAAACACCATATATTTT. This translates into CSAARGGQGGNTIYF.